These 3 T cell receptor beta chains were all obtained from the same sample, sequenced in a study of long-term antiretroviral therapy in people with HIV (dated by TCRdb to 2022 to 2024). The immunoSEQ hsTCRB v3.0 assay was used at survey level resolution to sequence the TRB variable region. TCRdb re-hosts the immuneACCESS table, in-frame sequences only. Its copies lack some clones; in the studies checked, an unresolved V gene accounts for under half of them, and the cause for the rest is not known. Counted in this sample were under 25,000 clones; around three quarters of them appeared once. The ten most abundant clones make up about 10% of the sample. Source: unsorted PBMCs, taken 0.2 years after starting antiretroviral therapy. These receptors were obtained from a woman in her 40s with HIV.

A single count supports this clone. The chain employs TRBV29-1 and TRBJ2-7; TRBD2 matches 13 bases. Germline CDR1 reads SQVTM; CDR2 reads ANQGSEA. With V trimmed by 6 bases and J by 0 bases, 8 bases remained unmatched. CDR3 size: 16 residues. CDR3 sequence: CSVQGLAGLSSYEQYF. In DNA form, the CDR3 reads TGCAGCGTCCAGGGACTAGCGGGGCTCAGCTCCTACGAGCAGTACTTC.

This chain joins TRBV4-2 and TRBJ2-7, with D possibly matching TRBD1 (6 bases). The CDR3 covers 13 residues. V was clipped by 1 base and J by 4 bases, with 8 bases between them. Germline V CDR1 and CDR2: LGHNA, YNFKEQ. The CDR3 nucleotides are TGTGCCAGCAGCCAAGGGACAGATTACGAGCAGTACTTC. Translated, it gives CASSQGTDYEQYF.

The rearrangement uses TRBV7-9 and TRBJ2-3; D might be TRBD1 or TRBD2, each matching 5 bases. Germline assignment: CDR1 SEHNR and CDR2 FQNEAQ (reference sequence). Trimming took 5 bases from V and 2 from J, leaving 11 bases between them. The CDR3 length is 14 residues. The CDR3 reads CASSPFGTTDTQYF. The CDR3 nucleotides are TGTGCCAGCAGCCCATTTGGGACCACAGATACGCAGTATTTT.